This T cell receptor (beta chain) appears in the sequencing data of a study of blood T cell repertoires in COVID-19. The V gene lost 5 bases and the J gene lost 7 bases, with 17 bases spanning the gap. CDR3 size: 14 residues. CDR1 SGHTA and CDR2 FQGNSA come from the germline V gene. The protocol was immunoSEQ multiplex PCR, while the TCRdb copy is restricted to in-frame clones and leaves out a portion. The data hold approximately 230,000 clones, with approximately 90% observed a single time. The source material was PBMCs or T cells enriched from blood (not recorded which). This receptor was identified in a woman in her 30s who had recovered from COVID-19. V gene TRBV7-2 combines with J gene TRBJ1-2; D unresolved. In DNA, the CDR3 is TGTGCCAGCAGCCGGGCCCATTCGGCGGGTGGCTACACCTTC. Translation: CASSRAHSAGGYTF.